Given below is one T cell receptor (beta chain) in context. Its recognized antigen is unknown. Base-call qualities are not available, and no considerably larger clone is one nucleotide away. CDR3 length: 12 amino acids, cysteine to phenylalanine. The entry retains the CDR3 DNA only, 36 bases that are in frame from base 1. V is cut by 3 bases and J by 8 bases, and the space between the germline ends is 8 bases. Taken from the germline V gene (reference sequence), the CDR1 and CDR2 loops are SEHNR and FQNEAQ. The sample originates from a study of shared clonotypes between healthy human individuals (dated by TCRdb to the early 2020s). Some background on the complete study: The cohort comprised a couple of women and a few men aged 18 to 49 years. To estimate repertoire size and how much clonotype sharing occurs between individuals, the study deeply sequenced the blood TCR repertoires of a handful of healthy adults. Different laboratories and diverse techniques were used to prepare libraries and sequence TCR repertoires, to increase sequencing depth and limit assay-specific biases. For each donor, CD4 naive and CD4 memory were each given three plates, CD8 naive was given two plates, and CD8 memory was given one plate. Each donor's leukapheresis produced roughly between about 0.85 and 10 billion PBMCs.

Using the deep immunoSEQ assay, TCR CDR3 regions were amplified from genomic DNA by multiplex PCR. For each cell subset, the extracted genomic DNA was distributed evenly across all wells of several immunoSEQ 96-well plates, and each plate served as one replicate. Each replicate PCR for sorted subsets received approximately 220 ng genomic DNA, equal to about 29,000 T cell genomes. Purified libraries were quantified with a Qubit 3.0 fluorometer, sized on a Bioanalyzer 2100, and re-quantified with the KAPA Library Quantification kit. Every immunoSEQ 96-well plate was sequenced on a separate single-read 150-cycle Illumina NextSeq 550 flow cell. The paper's processing steps were these. The immunoSEQ output contained only junctional sequences without quality scores, so filtering could not match that applied to full-length reads. Sequences were annotated with PyIR, a Python wrapper for IgBLAST v1.9, and V/J genes and CDR3 were assigned using IMGT germline references. Any read was removed if the V/J assignment was weak (E-value above 1e-6), the CDR3 was missing, or the read contained stop codons, out-of-frame junctions, or ambiguous translated residues. V3J clonotypes were defined as sequences sharing the same inferred V gene, J gene, and CDR3 amino acid sequence. To compute the percentage overlap between repertoires, the number of shared unique clonotypes was divided by the size of the smaller repertoire. Three approaches were used to assess repertoire richness: RTK rarefaction, the Chao1 estimator, and Recon v2.1 estimates of unobserved clonotypes. OLGA was used to compute generation probabilities for all TCRbeta clonotypes that the gDNA method yielded from a handful of donors. The clones in this table, taken by TCRdb from immuneACCESS, are in-frame only. Not every clone is retained; where verified, under half of the shortfall comes from an unresolved V gene, and the cause of the rest is unknown. The V and J calls and clone size are taken from that table; D and trimming were inferred from the DNA. Recorded for this sample are 1.5 million to 2.5 million clones; about 95% of them occurred a single time. More than 0.95% of the sample is taken by the ten largest.

Beyond this particular receptor, the publication reports: Naive subsets generally had larger estimated clonotype richness than memory subsets. The small number of donors limited the genetic and exposure-history diversity represented. Pairwise subsampling led to the expectation that sequencing depth would affect the degree of clonotype sharing among donors. Higher generation probabilities were observed for clonotypes shared by all four sorted-subset donors than for non-shared clonotypes. About 5% of naive CD4, 3.5% of naive CD8, around 2.3% of memory CD4, and 0.35% to 0.5% of memory CD8 clonotypes were shared across several donors. Incomplete sequencing was indicated by rarefaction of sorted-subset datasets, despite the large sequencing depth. Sampling was restricted to blood, and TCR repertoires in tissue are likely to differ from TCR repertoires in blood.

CD8 naive samples consisted of CD45RO-negative cells that were positively selected for CCR7, yielding a CD45RA+CCR7+ population without TemRA cells. Donors were healthy HIV-negative adults with no recently reported acute infections or vaccinations. Every donor was a Caucasian adult living in Nashville, Tennessee, USA. Blood was obtained by leukapheresis, after which PBMCs were separated by Ficoll-Histopaque density gradient centrifugation and cryopreserved in liquid nitrogen vapor phase. Analytical flow cytometry was used to check the purity and quantity of each magnetically sorted T cell population. Each sorted fraction had its genomic DNA isolated and then quantified by UV absorbance on a Nanodrop 2000c.

The chain is assembled from TRBV7-9 and TRBJ2-1; the D gene is possibly TRBD1 or TRBD2, each agreeing over 5 bases. The sample consisted of naive CD8+ T cells sorted from blood. The cell subset or site label for this specimen denotes: CD45RA+CCR7+. This clonotype originated in a man aged 18 to 29 in good health. CDR3 reads: CASSFRDHEQFF. The sequence in DNA is TGTGCCAGCAGCTTCAGGGACCATGAGCAGTTCTTC.